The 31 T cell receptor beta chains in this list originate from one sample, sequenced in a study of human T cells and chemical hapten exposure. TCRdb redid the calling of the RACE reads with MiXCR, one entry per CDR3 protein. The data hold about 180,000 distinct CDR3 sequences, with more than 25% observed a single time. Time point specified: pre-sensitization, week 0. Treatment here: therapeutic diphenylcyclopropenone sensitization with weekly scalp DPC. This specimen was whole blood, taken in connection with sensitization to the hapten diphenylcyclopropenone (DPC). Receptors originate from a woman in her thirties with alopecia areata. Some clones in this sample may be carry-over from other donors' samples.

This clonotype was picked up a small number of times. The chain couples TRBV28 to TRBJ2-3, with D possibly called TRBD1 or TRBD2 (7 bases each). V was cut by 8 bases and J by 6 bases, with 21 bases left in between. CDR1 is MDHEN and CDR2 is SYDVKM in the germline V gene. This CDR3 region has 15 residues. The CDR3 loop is CASVGGGLAADTQYF. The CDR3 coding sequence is TGTGCCAGCGTGGGAGGGGGCCTAGCGGCGGATACGCAGTATTTT.

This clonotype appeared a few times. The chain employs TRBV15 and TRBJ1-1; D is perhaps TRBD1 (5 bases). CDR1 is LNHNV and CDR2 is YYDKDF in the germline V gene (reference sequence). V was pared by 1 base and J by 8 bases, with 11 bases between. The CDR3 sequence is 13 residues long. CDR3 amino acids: CATSRVTGREAFF. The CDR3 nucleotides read TGTGCCACCAGCAGAGTTACGGGACGAGAAGCTTTCTTT.

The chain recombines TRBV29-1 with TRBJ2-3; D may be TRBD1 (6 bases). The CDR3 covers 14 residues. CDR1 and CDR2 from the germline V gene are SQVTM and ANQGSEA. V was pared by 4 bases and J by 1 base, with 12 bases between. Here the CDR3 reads CSVARDTRTDTQYF. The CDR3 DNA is TGCAGCGTTGCCCGGGACACCCGCACAGATACGCAGTATTTT.

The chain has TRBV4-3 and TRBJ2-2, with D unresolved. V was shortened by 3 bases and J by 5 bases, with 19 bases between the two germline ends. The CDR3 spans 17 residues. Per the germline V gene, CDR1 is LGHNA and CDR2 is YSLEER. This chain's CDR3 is CASSQWFGPVETGELFF. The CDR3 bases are TGCGCCAGCAGCCAGTGGTTCGGGCCAGTTGAAACCGGGGAGCTGTTTTTT.

CDR3 region: CASSLSRSGDEQFF. Here the CDR3 DNA reads TGCGCCAGCAGCTTGAGCAGGTCGGGGGACGAGCAGTTCTTC. The chain recombines TRBV5-1 with TRBJ2-1, with D possibly matching TRBD2 (6 bases). The germline gives CDR1 SGHRS, CDR2 YFSETQ. V shed 1 base and J shed 10 bases, with 15 bases lying between them. The CDR3 has 14 residues.

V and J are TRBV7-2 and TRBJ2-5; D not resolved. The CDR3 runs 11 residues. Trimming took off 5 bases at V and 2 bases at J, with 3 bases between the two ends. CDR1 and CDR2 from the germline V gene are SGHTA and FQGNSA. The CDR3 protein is CASSEQETQYF. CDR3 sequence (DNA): TGTGCCAGCAGCGAACAAGAGACCCAGTACTTC.

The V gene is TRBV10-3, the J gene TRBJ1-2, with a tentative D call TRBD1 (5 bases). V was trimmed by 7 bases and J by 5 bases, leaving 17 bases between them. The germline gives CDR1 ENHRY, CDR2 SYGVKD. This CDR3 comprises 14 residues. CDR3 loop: CAIMAVPGGYGYTF. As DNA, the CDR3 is TGTGCCATCATGGCAGTGCCTGGGGGATATGGCTACACCTTC.

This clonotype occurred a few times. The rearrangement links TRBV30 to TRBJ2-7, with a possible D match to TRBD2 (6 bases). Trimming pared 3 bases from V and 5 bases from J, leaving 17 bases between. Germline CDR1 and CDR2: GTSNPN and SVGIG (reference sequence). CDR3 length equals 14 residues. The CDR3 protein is CAWRGSGLLNEQYF. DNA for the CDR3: TGTGCCTGGAGGGGATCGGGACTGCTGAACGAGCAGTACTTC.

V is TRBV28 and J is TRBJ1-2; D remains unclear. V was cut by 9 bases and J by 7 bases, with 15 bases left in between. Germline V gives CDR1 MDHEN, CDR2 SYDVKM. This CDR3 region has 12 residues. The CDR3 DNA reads TGTGCCAGTTACTCAGTGGGCTCTGGCTACACCTTC. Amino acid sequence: CASYSVGSGYTF.

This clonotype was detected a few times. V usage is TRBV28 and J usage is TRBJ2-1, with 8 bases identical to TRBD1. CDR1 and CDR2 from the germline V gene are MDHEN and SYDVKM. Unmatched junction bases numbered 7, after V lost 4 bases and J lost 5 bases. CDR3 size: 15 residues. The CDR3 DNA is TGTGCCAGCAGTTCCCAGGGGGCGCTTAACAATGAGCAGTTCTTC. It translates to CASSSQGALNNEQFF.

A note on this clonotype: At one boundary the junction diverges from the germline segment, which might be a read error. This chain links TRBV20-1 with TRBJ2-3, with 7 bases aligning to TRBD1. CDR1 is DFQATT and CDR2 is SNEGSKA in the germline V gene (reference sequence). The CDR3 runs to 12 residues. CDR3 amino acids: CSARDRANTQYF. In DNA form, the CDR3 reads TGCAGTGCTCGAGACAGGGCGAATACGCAGTATTTT.

The CDR3 reads CASSVVPGAAYGYTF. DNA of the CDR3: TGTGCCAGCAGCGTAGTTCCAGGGGCGGCCTATGGCTACACCTTC. V gene TRBV9 combines with J gene TRBJ1-2; maybe TRBD1 (6 bases). V lost 0 bases, J lost 4 bases, and 13 bases lay in between. The CDR3 spans 15 residues. CDR1 is SGDLS, CDR2 YYNGEE, per germline.

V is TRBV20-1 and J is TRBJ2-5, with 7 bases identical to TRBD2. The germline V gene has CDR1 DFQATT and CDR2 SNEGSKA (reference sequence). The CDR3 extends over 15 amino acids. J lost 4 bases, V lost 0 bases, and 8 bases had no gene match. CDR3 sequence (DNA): TGCAGTGCTAGAGATCCCGCGGGGGAGTCAGAGACCCAGTACTTC. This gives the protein CSARDPAGESETQYF.

CDR3 sequence (DNA): TGTGCCAGTAGTATAGGTGCAGGGCGCAATGAGCAGTTCTTC. Protein product: CASSIGAGRNEQFF. The chain links TRBV19 to TRBJ2-1; perhaps TRBD1 as D (5 bases). Looked up from germline, CDR1 is LNHDA and CDR2 is SQIVND (reference sequence). The CDR3 has 14 residues. Trimming removed 1 base from V and 6 bases from J, with 10 bases in between.

CDR3 nucleotides: TGTGCCAGCAGCGTATATGACCGGCATTCACCCCTCCACTTT. It yields the protein CASSVYDRHSPLHF. This chain uses TRBV9 with TRBJ1-6; D not resolved. From germline, CDR1 is SGDLS and CDR2 YYNGEE. The CDR3 is 14 amino acids. Trimming took 1 base from V and 8 from J, leaving 10 bases between them.

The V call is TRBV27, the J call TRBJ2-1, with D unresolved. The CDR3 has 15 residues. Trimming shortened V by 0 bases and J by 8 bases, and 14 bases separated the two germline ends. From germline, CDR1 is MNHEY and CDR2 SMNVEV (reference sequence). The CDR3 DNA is TGTGCCAGCAGTTTATCGGGCGTGTTAGATTATGAGCAGTTCTTC. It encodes CASSLSGVLDYEQFF.

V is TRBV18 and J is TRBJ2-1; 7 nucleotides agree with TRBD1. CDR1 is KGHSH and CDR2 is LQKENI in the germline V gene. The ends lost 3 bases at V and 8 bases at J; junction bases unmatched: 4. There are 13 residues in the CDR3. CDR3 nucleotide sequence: TGTGCCAGCTCACCCCCCACAGGGGATGAGCAGTTCTTC. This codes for CASSPPTGDEQFF.

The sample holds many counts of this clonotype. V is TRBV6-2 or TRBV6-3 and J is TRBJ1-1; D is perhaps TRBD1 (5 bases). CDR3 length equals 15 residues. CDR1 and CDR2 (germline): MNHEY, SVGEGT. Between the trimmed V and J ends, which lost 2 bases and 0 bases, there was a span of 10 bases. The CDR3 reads CASSYRQGVNTEAFF. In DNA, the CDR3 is TGTGCCAGCAGTTACCGGCAGGGTGTGAACACTGAAGCTTTCTTT.

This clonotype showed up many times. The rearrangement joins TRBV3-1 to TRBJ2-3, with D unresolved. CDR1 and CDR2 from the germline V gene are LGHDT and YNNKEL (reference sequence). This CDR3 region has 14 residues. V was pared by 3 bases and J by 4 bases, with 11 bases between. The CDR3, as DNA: TGTGCCAGCAGCCATTTGAGCCGACCAGATACGCAGTATTTT. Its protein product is CASSHLSRPDTQYF.

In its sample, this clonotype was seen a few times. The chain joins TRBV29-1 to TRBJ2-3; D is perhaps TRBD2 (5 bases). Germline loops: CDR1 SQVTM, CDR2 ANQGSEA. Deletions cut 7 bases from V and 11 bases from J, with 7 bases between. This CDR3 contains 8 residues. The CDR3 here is CSGGGQYF. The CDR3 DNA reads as TGCAGCGGTGGAGGGCAGTATTTT.

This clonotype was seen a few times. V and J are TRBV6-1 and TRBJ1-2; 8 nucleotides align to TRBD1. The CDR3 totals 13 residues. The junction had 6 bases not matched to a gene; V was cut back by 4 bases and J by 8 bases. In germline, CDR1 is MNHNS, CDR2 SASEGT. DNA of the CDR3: TGTGCCAGCAGTGCGGGGACAGGCCGGGGCTACACCTTC. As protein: CASSAGTGRGYTF.

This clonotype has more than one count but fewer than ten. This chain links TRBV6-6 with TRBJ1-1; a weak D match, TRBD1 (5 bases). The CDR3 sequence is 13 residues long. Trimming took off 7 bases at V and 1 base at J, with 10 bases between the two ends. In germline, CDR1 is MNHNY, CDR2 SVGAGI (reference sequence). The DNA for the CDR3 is TGTGCCAGCATTGGGGCGAGGAACACTGAAGCTTTCTTT. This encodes CASIGARNTEAFF.

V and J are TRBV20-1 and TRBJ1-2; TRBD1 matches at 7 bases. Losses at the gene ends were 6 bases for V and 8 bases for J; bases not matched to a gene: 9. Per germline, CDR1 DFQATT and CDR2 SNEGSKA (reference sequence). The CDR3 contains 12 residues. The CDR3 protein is CSAETGELGYTF. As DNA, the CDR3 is TGCAGTGCAGAAACAGGGGAATTGGGCTACACCTTC.

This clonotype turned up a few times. CDR3 DNA: TGTGCCAGCAGCCCTATCGCTGCAACTAATGAAAAACTGTTTTTT. It translates to CASSPIAATNEKLFF. J is TRBJ1-4 and V is TRBV7-9; D is unresolved. Germline loops: CDR1 SEHNR, CDR2 FQNEAQ (reference sequence). The germline V and J ends were trimmed by 5 bases and 0 bases, with 10 bases remaining between them. This CDR3 comprises 15 residues.

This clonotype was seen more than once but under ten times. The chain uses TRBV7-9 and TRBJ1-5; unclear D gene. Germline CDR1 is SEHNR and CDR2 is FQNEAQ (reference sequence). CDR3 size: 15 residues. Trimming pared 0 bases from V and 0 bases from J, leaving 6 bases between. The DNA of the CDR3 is TGTGCCAGCAGCTTAGCTGGGGATAGCAATCAGCCCCAGCATTTT. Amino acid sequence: CASSLAGDSNQPQHF.

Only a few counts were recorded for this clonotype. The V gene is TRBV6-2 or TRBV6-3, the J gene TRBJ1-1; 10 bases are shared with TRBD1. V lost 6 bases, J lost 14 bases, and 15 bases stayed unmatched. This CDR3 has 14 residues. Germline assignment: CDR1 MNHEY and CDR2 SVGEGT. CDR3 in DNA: TGTGCCAGCAGCCTTCCCGGGACAGGGGTAAGAAACTTCTTT. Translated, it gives CASSLPGTGVRNFF.

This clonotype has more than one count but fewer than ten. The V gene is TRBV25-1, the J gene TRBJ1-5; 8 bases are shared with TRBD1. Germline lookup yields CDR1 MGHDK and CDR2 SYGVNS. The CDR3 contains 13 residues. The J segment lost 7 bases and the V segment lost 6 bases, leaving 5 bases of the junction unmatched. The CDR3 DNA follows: TGTGCCAGCAGGGACAGGGACGGGCAGCCCCAGCATTTT. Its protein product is CASRDRDGQPQHF.

The DNA of the CDR3 is TGTGCCAGTAGTATACAGGGGGGATACAATGAGCAGTTCTTC. It yields the protein CASSIQGGYNEQFF. J is TRBJ2-1 and V is TRBV19; tentatively, D is TRBD1 (7 bases). Per germline, CDR1 LNHDA and CDR2 SQIVND (reference sequence). Trimming took off 2 bases at V and 4 bases at J, with 9 bases between the two ends. This CDR3 is built from 14 residues.

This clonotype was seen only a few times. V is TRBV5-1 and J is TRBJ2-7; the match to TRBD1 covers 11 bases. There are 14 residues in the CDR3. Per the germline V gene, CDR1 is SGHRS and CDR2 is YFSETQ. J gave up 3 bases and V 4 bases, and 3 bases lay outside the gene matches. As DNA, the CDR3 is TGCGCCAGCAGCCGGACAGGGGGCGACTACGAGCAGTACTTC. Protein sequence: CASSRTGGDYEQYF. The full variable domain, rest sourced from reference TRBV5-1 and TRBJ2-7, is KAGVTQTPRYLIKTRGQQVTLSCSPISGHRSVSWYQQTPGQGLQFLFEYFSETQRNKGNFPGRFSGRQFSNSRSEMNVSTLELGDSALYLCASSRTGGDYEQYFGPGTRLTVT.

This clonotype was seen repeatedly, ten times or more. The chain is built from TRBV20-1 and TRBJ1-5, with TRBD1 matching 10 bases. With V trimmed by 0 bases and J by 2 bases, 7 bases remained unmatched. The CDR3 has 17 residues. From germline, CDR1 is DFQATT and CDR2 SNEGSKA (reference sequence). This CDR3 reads CSARDGGQGSGNQPQHF. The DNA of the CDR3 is TGCAGTGCTAGAGATGGGGGACAGGGGTCCGGCAATCAGCCCCAGCATTTT.

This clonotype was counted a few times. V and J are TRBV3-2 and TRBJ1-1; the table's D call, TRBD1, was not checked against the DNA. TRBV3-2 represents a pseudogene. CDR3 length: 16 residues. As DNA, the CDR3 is TGTGCCAGCAGCCCTGGCTCCGGACAGGGTACGACTGAAGCTTTCTTT. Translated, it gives CASSPGSGQGTTEAFF.